This TCR beta chain was identified during a study of blood T cells in healthy people across ages (dated by TCRdb to the mid-2010s). Concerning the study at large: In model experiments, template switching captured roughly one uniquely barcoded TCR beta cDNA molecule for every two T cells. Donors were grouped into four age groups: young (average approximately 16 years), middle-aged (roughly 37), aged (62) and long-lived (approximately 78). To track age-related changes in TCR beta repertoire diversity, the study relied on deep sequencing normalized with unique cDNA molecular identifiers. For two donors (one aged 18 to 30 and one aged 80 or older), the study analyzed two additional independent replicas of 1 million unique cDNA reads from the same blood draw.

Turning to this clonotype: Its antigen is currently not known. There are no base qualities to consult, and no much larger clone falls within one base.

V gives up 6 bases and J gives up 2 bases, and the segment between their germline ends measures 15 bases. The germline V gene (reference sequence) gives CDR1 as DFQATT and CDR2 as SNEGSKA. The CDR3 holds 14 amino acids from the cysteine to the phenylalanine. Only the CDR3 DNA stays, 42 bases, in frame from base 1. Libraries were constructed by 5' RACE. Sequenced on an Illumina HiSeq 2500. A second about 7 to 12 cycle PCR used a sample-barcoded 5' primer and a J-beta primer mix. A unique molecular identifier was introduced onto each TCR beta cDNA molecule by a template-switch 5' adaptor carrying 12 random nucleotides. Each sample yielded at least 2.5 million CDR3-containing paired-end reads. The Mint cDNA synthesis kit, primed by a TRBC-specific oligonucleotide, was used to synthesize first-strand cDNA from all RNA. Following uracil-DNA glycosylase treatment, all cDNA underwent a first 18-cycle PCR with the universal primers M1SS and BC2_uni_R. From the authors' description of their analysis: Normalization of each sample was performed by random selection of 1 million high-quality reads, each carrying a distinct molecular identifier. Reads with shared molecular identifiers were discarded instead of being binned into consensus sequences. MiTCR, set to a Q25 quality threshold and the strictest error-elimination algorithm, was used for CDR3 identification, clonotype clustering and error correction. A nonparametric unseen species model with Euler transformation was used to estimate lower-bound total TCR beta diversity. TCRdb trimmed the raw reads at Q25, called clones with MiXCR and kept productive beta chains. Duplicate CDR3 protein sequences are folded into a single record with the most common DNA and genes. The V and J calls were determined by TCRdb, not by the authors. For this sample there are roughly 800,000 distinct CDR3 sequences; around 25% appear just once. Clones ranked in the top ten supply 9.4% of the sample.

The paper as a whole reports these results and caveats: The long-lived group showed more naive CD4+ T cells, fewer expanded clones and increased TCR diversity than the aged group, suggesting age selection. The CMV infection status of donors was not known, potentially confounding age-related changes in expanded clonotypes. Because profiling used bulk unsorted PBMCs, naive and antigen-experienced compartments could not be compared conclusively. The percentage of naive T cells measured by flow cytometry correlated strongly with observed TCR beta diversity. As age increased, observed TCR beta diversity per million T cells dropped in a roughly linear way, and a significant reduction was already evident by age about 40. Estimates of total diversity based on one million sequenced T cells were regarded as lower bounds and as underestimates.

The donors were 40 or so Caucasian individuals from Russia, aged about 6 to 95 years, who were systemically healthy. Ten milliliters of peripheral blood were drawn from each donor into EDTA-treated Vacutainer tubes. Ficoll-Paque density-gradient centrifugation was used to isolate PBMCs, with at least 6 million per sample. Total RNA was extracted from PBMCs with Trizol reagent, with at least 6 micrograms obtained per sample. For every donor, flow cytometry on a PBMC aliquot measured the percentage of naive CD45RAhigh/CD27high T cells. The same sample was also studied in work on T cells of mothers and their children. The second study also describes: The donors were nine systemically healthy Caucasian individuals, made up of three mothers and their six children. cDNA synthesis consumed the entire amount of extracted RNA, loaded at about 1.6 ug RNA in each 15 ul reaction. In the second PCR, sample barcodes and 2-4 random nucleotides were introduced via the M1S primer. More than 8 million TCR beta CDR3 reads were obtained from each mother, and some 3.2 million reads were obtained from each child. Thymic selection shapes the output of TCR recombination in a similar way in related and unrelated pairs, and inherited differences have a minor effect. Normalized repertoire overlap was always found to be slightly, but never significantly, higher in related mother-child pairs than in unrelated mother-child pairs. No persistent microchimeric T cell clones were found, with a detection sensitivity of approximately 100 clones per million clonotypes. In the study, deep NGS was used to compare the TCR beta repertoires of mothers and children, and features distinguishing related mother-child pairs from unrelated individuals were sought. The mean age was approximately 41 +/- 4 years for the mothers and around 10 +/- 4 years for the children. After adapter ligation with NEBNext reagents, the libraries were sequenced on Illumina HiSeq 2000 with 100+100 nt paired-end reads. Mother and child libraries were prepared a month apart and sequenced in separate runs to prevent cross-contamination. For each donor, somewhere between about 450,000 and 2,000,000 distinct TCR beta clonotypes were identified. Naive TCR beta clonotypes were estimated from low-frequency clonotypes matched to each donor's FACS-determined naive share, without sorting.

Recombination joined TRBV20-1 with TRBJ2-3; the D call could be TRBD1 or TRBD2, with each sharing 5 bases. Sequenced material: blood. This TCR was sampled from a boy aged 5 to 17 in good health. The DNA sequence is as follows: TGCAGTGCAAACGGGGCCCGTCCCACAGATACGCAGTATTTT. The resulting protein is CSANGARPTDTQYF.